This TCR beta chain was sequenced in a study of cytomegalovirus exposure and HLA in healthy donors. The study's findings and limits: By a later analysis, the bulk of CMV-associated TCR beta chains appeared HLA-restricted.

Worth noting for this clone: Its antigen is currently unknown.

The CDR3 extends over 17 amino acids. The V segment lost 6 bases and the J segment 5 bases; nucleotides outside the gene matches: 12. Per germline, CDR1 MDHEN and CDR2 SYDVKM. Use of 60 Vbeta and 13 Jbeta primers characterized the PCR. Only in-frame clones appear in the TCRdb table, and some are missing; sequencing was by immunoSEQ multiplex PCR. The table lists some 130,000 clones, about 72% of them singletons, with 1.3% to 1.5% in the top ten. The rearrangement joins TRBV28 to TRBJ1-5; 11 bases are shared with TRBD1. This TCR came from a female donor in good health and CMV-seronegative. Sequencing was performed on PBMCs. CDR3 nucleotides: TGTGCCAGCAGGCGTCCAATCCGGGACAGGGGGTATCAGCCCCAGCATTTT. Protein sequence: CASRRPIRDRGYQPQHF.